The 19 T cell receptor beta chains below come from one sample, sequenced in a study of cytomegalovirus exposure and HLA in healthy donors. Sequencing was performed with immunoSEQ multiplex PCR; in TCRdb, only in-frame clones are kept and a portion is missing. The sample yields 100,000 to 150,000 clones, 86% seen once. Input material: PBMCs. The receptors here all came from a man between 18 and 35 years old in good health and CMV-seronegative.

This clone was found once. The chain uses TRBV5-8 and TRBJ1-1, with TRBD1 as a possible D gene (5 bases). V dropped 4 bases and J dropped 1 base, with 14 bases sitting between them. Germline CDR1 reads SGHTS; CDR2 reads YDEGEE. This CDR3 is 15 amino acids long. CDR3 region: CASSAPGLTNTEAFF. DNA of the CDR3: TGTGCCAGCAGCGCTCCGGGACTGACGAACACTGAAGCTTTCTTT.

The V and J genes are TRBV19 and TRBJ2-2; D call uncertain. V shed 5 bases and J shed 2 bases, with 12 bases lying between them. The CDR3 runs to 15 residues. The germline gives CDR1 LNHDA, CDR2 SQIVND (reference sequence). In DNA, the CDR3 is TGTGCCAGTAGTCCCCCCCGGGTTAACACCGGGGAGCTGTTTTTT. Protein product: CASSPPRVNTGELFF.

This chain links TRBV6-1 with TRBJ1-1; D is unresolved. Deletions cut 6 bases from V and 0 bases from J, with 8 bases between. The CDR3 totals 13 residues. Germline CDR1 and CDR2: MNHNS and SASEGT. The DNA for the CDR3 is TGTGCCAGCAGGAGGGTCCTGAACACTGAAGCTTTCTTT. Amino acid sequence: CASRRVLNTEAFF.

This clone was observed once. This rearrangement joins TRBV2 to TRBJ2-3; 9 bases map to TRBD2. CDR1 SNHLY and CDR2 FYNNEI come from the germline V gene. V gave up 3 bases and J gave up 0 bases; unmatched junction bases: 4. The CDR3 covers 16 residues. The CDR3 nucleotides read TGTGCCAGCAGTGAGCCTAGCGGGGCTAGCACAGATACGCAGTATTTT. This translates into CASSEPSGASTDTQYF.

In this sample, this clone turned up many times. The gene calls are TRBV19 and TRBJ1-6; 8 bases align to TRBD1. V lost 3 bases and J lost 6; bases outside the gene matches: 7. CDR1 and CDR2 from the germline V gene are LNHDA and SQIVND (reference sequence). The CDR3 runs 16 residues. CDR3 sequence reads: CASSIRGRSGNSPLHF. DNA for the CDR3: TGTGCCAGTAGTATCAGGGGGCGGTCAGGTAATTCACCCCTCCACTTT.

The chain combines TRBV7-2 with TRBJ2-5; 11 bases fit TRBD2. The CDR3 extends over 17 amino acids. Germline CDR1 is SGHTA and CDR2 is FQGNSA. The V segment lost 1 base and the J segment 2 bases; nucleotides outside the gene matches: 6. CDR3 protein: CASSLGLAGMGQETQYF. The CDR3 region has the DNA TGTGCCAGCAGCTTAGGACTAGCGGGAATGGGACAAGAGACCCAGTACTTC.

The chain couples TRBV30 to TRBJ2-3, with unresolved D. V lost 1 base and J 1 base, leaving 6 bases between the germline ends. The CDR3 length is 13 residues. From germline, CDR1 is GTSNPN and CDR2 SVGIG (reference sequence). The CDR3 sequence is CAWSGSGTDTQYF. Written as DNA, the CDR3 is TGTGCCTGGAGTGGGAGCGGCACAGATACGCAGTATTTT.

The chain employs TRBV7-2 and TRBJ1-6; the D gene is possibly TRBD1 (6 bases). The germline gives CDR1 SGHTA, CDR2 FQGNSA. The CDR3 extends over 14 amino acids. The ends were cut back, 6 bases at V and 8 bases at J, with 14 bases in the middle. The chain's CDR3 is CASSFTGYDSPLHF. The DNA of the CDR3 is TGTGCCAGCAGTTTTACAGGGTACGATTCACCCCTCCACTTT.

This chain joins TRBV27 and TRBJ1-6, with 11 bases lining up with TRBD1. The CDR3 has 15 amino acids. Germline assignment: CDR1 MNHEY and CDR2 SMNVEV (reference sequence). Trimming cost V 8 bases and J 8 bases; bases outside gene matches: 8. CDR3 in amino acids: CASRTGGEGYSPLHF. CDR3 DNA: TGTGCCAGCCGGACAGGGGGCGAGGGGTATTCACCCCTCCACTTT.

V gene TRBV9 combines with J gene TRBJ2-7; TRBD2 is a possible D gene (6 bases). This CDR3 spans 15 amino acids. CDR1 is SGDLS, CDR2 YYNGEE, per germline. Deletions cut 3 bases from V and 7 bases from J, with 20 bases between. CDR3 nucleotides: TGTGCCAGCAGCGCCAGAGCCGGGAGTACGGGGGAGCAGTACTTC. It translates to CASSARAGSTGEQYF.

This clone was seen repeatedly, ten times or more. This rearrangement joins TRBV2 to TRBJ2-7; no clear D gene. Deletions cut 4 bases from V and 2 bases from J, with 6 bases between. The CDR3 extends over 12 amino acids. Germline V lookup: CDR1 SNHLY, CDR2 FYNNEI. The CDR3 loop is CASSGTAYEQYF. Written as DNA, the CDR3 is TGTGCCAGCAGTGGAACAGCCTACGAGCAGTACTTC.

The J gene is TRBJ2-7, the V gene TRBV6-6, with TRBD1 matching over 9 bases. The CDR3 is 14 amino acids. V was pared by 6 bases and J by 5 bases, with 8 bases of the junction left unmatched. Per germline, CDR1 MNHNY and CDR2 SVGAGI (reference sequence). CDR3 protein: CASRDTGGSDEQYF. In DNA, the CDR3 is TGTGCCAGCAGAGACACAGGGGGCTCGGACGAGCAGTACTTC.

The rearrangement joins TRBV25-1 to TRBJ2-5; 10 positions agree with TRBD1. Germline V gene sequence: CDR1 MGHDK, CDR2 SYGVNS. Losses at the gene ends were 5 bases for V and 4 bases for J; bases not matched to a gene: 10. The CDR3 is 16 amino acids. The CDR3 protein is CASSLLQTGGRETQYF. The CDR3 DNA follows: TGTGCCAGCAGTTTGCTGCAGACAGGGGGCAGAGAGACCCAGTACTTC. The variable domain in full, completed from reference TRBV25-1 and TRBJ2-5, reads EADIYQTPRYLVIGTGKKITLECSQTMGHDKMYWYQQDPGMELHLIHYSYGVNSTEKGDLSSESTVSRIRTEHFPLTLESARPSHTSQYLCASSLLQTGGRETQYFGPGTRLLVL.

The chain combines TRBV14 with TRBJ1-2; D is unresolved. CDR3 size: 13 residues. Germline V gene data show CDR1 as SGHDN and CDR2 as FVKESK. Trimming stripped 1 base from V and 7 bases from J, with 10 bases between. The CDR3 protein is CASSQVSGGGYTF. In nucleotides, the CDR3 is TGTGCCAGCAGCCAAGTATCGGGAGGTGGCTACACCTTC.

The chain is built from TRBV13 and TRBJ1-1; D is uncertain. The germline V gene has CDR1 PRHDT and CDR2 FYEKMQ (reference sequence). CDR3 length: 14 amino acids. V lost 2 bases and J 5 bases, leaving 12 bases between the germline ends. CDR3 loop: CASSLRRGGTEAFF. In DNA, the CDR3 is TGTGCCAGCAGCTTAAGGCGGGGTGGGACTGAAGCTTTCTTT.

This chain uses TRBV10-3 with TRBJ1-1; possibly TRBD1 for D (5 bases). The CDR3 runs 15 residues. V was shortened by 2 bases and J by 6 bases, with 16 bases between the two germline ends. Germline V lookup: CDR1 ENHRY, CDR2 SYGVKD. Written as DNA, the CDR3 is TGTGCCATCAGTGAGAGTAGTCGGCGGGGACCTGAAGCTTTCTTT. This gives the protein CAISESSRRGPEAFF.

The chain combines TRBV6-1 with TRBJ2-5; D gene ambiguous. V lost 10 bases to trimming and J lost 3 bases, with 9 bases between them. Germline loops: CDR1 MNHNS, CDR2 SASEGT. The CDR3 totals 11 residues. CDR3 nucleotide sequence: TGTGCCACTCAGGAAAAAGAGACCCAGTACTTC. Translated, it gives CATQEKETQYF.

The chain has TRBV13 and TRBJ1-1, with unresolved D. Germline V gives CDR1 PRHDT, CDR2 FYEKMQ (reference sequence). CDR3 length: 13 amino acids. V was clipped by 1 base and J by 5 bases, with 8 bases between them. This CDR3 is CASSLVSGTEAFF. The CDR3, as DNA: TGTGCCAGCAGCTTAGTATCGGGGACTGAAGCTTTCTTT.

Only a few counts were recorded for this clone. This rearrangement joins TRBV6-1 to TRBJ2-7, with TRBD2 as a possible D gene (6 bases). Trimming cost V 0 bases and J 3 bases, with 9 bases left between them. The germline gives CDR1 MNHNS, CDR2 SASEGT. The CDR3 has 14 residues. CDR3 nucleotide sequence: TGTGCCAGCAGTGAAGCCCCGGGGGTCTACGAGCAGTACTTC. Its translation is CASSEAPGVYEQYF.